This T cell receptor (beta chain) was sequenced for a study of persistence of HIV-infected CD4 T cells. Study findings and constraints: Degenerate expanded CDR3beta sequences were enriched among CMV- and Gag-responding cells.

J lost 4 bases, V lost 1 base, and 1 base had no gene match. CDR1 is LNHNV and CDR2 is YYDKDF in the germline V gene (reference sequence). This CDR3 region has 15 residues. In the case of this clone: Its antigen is as yet unknown.

The immunoSEQ assay was version 4, run in survey mode. Using immunoSEQ multiplex PCR, the repertoire was profiled, and TCRdb retains in-frame clones only, with some absent. The sample has about 40,000 clones; approximately 80% are singletons. Overlapping HIV-1 Gag 15-mer peptides at around 0.91 ug per peptide per mL were used. CD40L/CD69 double-negative CD45RO-high memory CD4+ T cells were collected. Anti-CD28/CD49d costimulation, CD40-blocking antibody and enfuvirtide were given to CD8-depleted PBMCs for about 17 hours. This clonotype was sampled from an adult man with HIV who was CMV-seropositive. This chain uses TRBV15 with TRBJ1-5, with TRBD1 matching over 10 bases. Source: CD4+ T cells sorted from PBMCs after approximately 20-hour stimulation, taken from a patient who received antiretroviral therapy. The CDR3 nucleotides read TGTGCCACCAGCAGAGGACAGGGGGCGAATCAGCCCCAGCATTTT. It codes for CATSRGQGANQPQHF.